This T cell receptor (beta chain) originates from a study of T cells in Graves' hyperthyroidism and ophthalmopathy (dated 2019 in TCRdb). About the full investigation: Peripheral blood samples were taken at the time of initial diagnosis, prior to any treatment. To identify TCR V-J signatures that set the groups apart, the researchers used a discovery cohort of 95 to 100 patients, made up of approximately 43 with Graves' ophthalmopathy and about 59 with stable Graves' hyperthyroidism. An independent validation cohort of under 20 hyperthyroidism patients and approximately 17 patients who later progressed to ophthalmopathy tested prospective prediction of ophthalmopathy. The 90 or so discovery patients were randomly split 7:3 into training and test sets. The study also compared thyroid tissue and blood T-cell repertoires from over 5 Graves' hyperthyroidism patients. After blood sampling, hyperthyroidism patients were treated with methimazole at a starting dose of 30 mg daily, and ophthalmopathy patients were treated with high-dose intravenous methylprednisolone. According to the paper, TCR Vbeta CDR3 sequencing was carried out on 135 peripheral blood samples, which came from 40 to 45 ophthalmopathy, some 73 hyperthyroidism and approximately 17 progressor patients.

What the research found in general, with its limitations: Sample size was not statistically predetermined, and investigators were not blinded to group allocation. Ophthalmopathy was separated from stable hyperthyroidism by a 13 V-J signature model, with over 85% sensitivity and approximately 81% specificity obtained in cross-validation and 80%/75% obtained in testing. During validation, the model predicted progression to ophthalmopathy a median of about 5.9 months ahead of onset, with approximately 70% sensitivity and less than 85% specificity. Blood samples also contained most of the expanded thyroid clonotypes (frequency above 0.001), which suggests that blood repertoires may reflect thyroid immune responses.

The TCR beta CDR3 regions were amplified from RNA transcripts. For the first round of RT-PCR on the TCR CDR3, the HTBI primer set was used together with the Qiagen OneStep RT-PCR kit. Libraries were constructed in a second round of multiplex PCR, after which size selection and purification were carried out. Paired-end sequencing of the libraries was performed with 100 bp reads on an Illumina HiSeq2000. The authors' analysis ran thus. SOAPnuke was used to process the raw data, with reads discarded if the reads contained adapters or uncalled bases, had a mean Phred below 15, or lacked an exact constant-primer or identifier match. COPE v1.2.5 was used to merge high-quality paired reads, and clonotypes were defined as unique nucleotide sequences. MiTCR v1.1 was used to align the clonotypes against IMGT TRBV, TRBD and TRBJ reference segments. The analysis was restricted to V-J combinations with a frequency above 0.0001, which together covered 99% to 99.2% of the repertoires. The TCS score was defined as F50 (clonal expansion) divided by E x V (chaos), with BLOSUM62-based TCRdist calculated between CDR3 peptides within each V-J. Welch's t-statistics and random forest reduced just over 500 V-J features to 10 to 15, which were used in a naive Bayes classifier (R e1071). The public reads were run again by TCRdb, first through fastp at Q25 and then through MiXCR, and only productive beta chains were kept. Every distinct CDR3 protein forms one entry, paired with its most common genes and DNA. TCRdb assigned the V and J calls; the authors' analysis was not used. This sample is represented by 350,000 or so distinct CDR3 sequences; around 23% of them were singletons. Of the sample, around 48% falls within the top ten clones.

At least ten counts were recorded for this clonotype. Its antigen target is currently unknown. The record has no base qualities; no much larger clone is one base away. A patient counted as having stable Graves' hyperthyroidism if no progression to ophthalmopathy occurred over 18 months of follow-up. Hyperthyroidism patients were newly diagnosed, had a disease duration of under 2 months, and were aged 18 to 65 years. Any patient with an uncontrolled infection, another autoimmune disease, pregnancy or lactation was excluded. Diagnoses were based on clinical symptoms, serum thyroxine and TRAb, thyroid ultrasound and orbital computed tomography. Ficoll-Paque density gradient centrifugation was used to isolate PBMCs from about 10 ml of fresh peripheral blood. Total RNA was extracted with Trizol reagent, and quality was checked on an Agilent 2100 Bioanalyzer. Sequenced input: blood. The receptor's source is a woman in her forties or fifties with Graves' hyperthyroidism.

The nucleotide sequence reads TGCAGCGTTTCTGACAGGGAGGAGACCCAGTACTTC. Translated, this gives CSVSDREETQYF. The chain is assembled from TRBV29-1 and TRBJ2-5; TRBD1 agrees with 7 junctional bases. From V the trimming removes 5 bases and from J it removes 5 bases, while the gene matches leave 5 bases of the junction unaccounted for. Via the germline V gene, CDR1 is SQVTM and CDR2 ANQGSEA. The CDR3, from cysteine to phenylalanine, totals 12 residues. Of all the DNA, just the CDR3 is kept, 36 bases in frame from base 1.